The next 32 T cell receptor beta chains were all read from a single sample in a study of T cell repertoires in cytomegalovirus infection. For these receptors, no antigen is known. TCRdb analysed the reads with MiXCR anew, one entry per CDR3 protein. The table shows more than 85,000 distinct CDR3 sequences, with 25% to 35% occurring only once. Sequencing was performed on CD8+ T cells from cultured PBMCs, taken from culture after CMV antigen stimulation. The source of these receptors is a human donor in good health (CMV status not recorded). Some clones in this sample may be carry-over from other donors' samples.

This clonotype was detected many times. The chain combines TRBV27 with TRBJ2-3; the match to TRBD2 covers 10 bases. This CDR3 is 21 amino acids long. Germline lookup yields CDR1 MNHEY and CDR2 SMNVEV (reference sequence). Trimming removed 0 bases from V and 3 bases from J; junction bases left unmatched: 18. The CDR3 region has the DNA TGTGCCAGCAGTTTATCCCTCCTAAATATGGTAGCGGGGGGTCAGACAGATACGCAGTATTTT. Translating gives CASSLSLLNMVAGGQTDTQYF.

In this sample, this clonotype turned up a few times. This chain joins TRBV20-1 and TRBJ1-2; D unresolved. Looked up from germline, CDR1 is DFQATT and CDR2 is SNEGSKA (reference sequence). With 5 bases removed from V and 2 bases from J, the gap between germline ends came to 12 bases. This CDR3 spans 13 amino acids. The CDR3 DNA sequence: TGCAGTGCTCAGGAGGCTTACAACTATGGCTACACCTTC. Amino acid sequence: CSAQEAYNYGYTF.

This clonotype was detected once. The V and J genes are TRBV6-1 and TRBJ2-1; 10 bases fit TRBD1. Germline CDR1 is MNHNS and CDR2 is SASEGT. The CDR3 loop spans 14 amino acids. V gave up 5 bases and J gave up 8 bases; unmatched junction bases: 6. The CDR3 DNA reads TGTGCCAGCAGTTCTCCCGGGACAGGGGATGAGCAGTTCTTC. This translates into CASSSPGTGDEQFF.

V and J are TRBV7-2 and TRBJ2-3; D may be TRBD2 (5 bases). The V gene lost 5 bases and the J gene lost 9 bases, with 12 bases spanning the gap. Germline lookup yields CDR1 SGHTA and CDR2 FQGNSA. The CDR3 is 12 residues long. As DNA, the CDR3 is TGTGCCAGCAGCCTATATAGGGAGACGCAGTATTTT. This sequence encodes CASSLYRETQYF.

This clonotype was seen ten or more times. The chain is built from TRBV7-9 and TRBJ1-1; 8 positions match TRBD1. The germline gives CDR1 SEHNR, CDR2 FQNEAQ (reference sequence). The CDR3 sequence is 15 residues long. J gave up 1 base and V 0 bases, and 1 base lay outside the gene matches. As DNA, the CDR3 is TGTGCCAGCAGCTTAGCCGGGACAGGGAACACTGAAGCTTTCTTT. It yields the protein CASSLAGTGNTEAFF.

This clonotype was recorded a few times. The V and J genes are TRBV11-1 and TRBJ2-1; the match to TRBD1 covers 7 bases. Germline assignment: CDR1 SGHAT and CDR2 FQDESV (reference sequence). The CDR3 runs to 18 residues. Trimming removed 4 bases from V and 3 bases from J; junction bases left unmatched: 15. The CDR3 reads CASSSRQGENRNYNEQFF. The CDR3 DNA is TGTGCCAGCAGCTCGAGACAGGGTGAAAATAGAAACTACAATGAGCAGTTCTTC.

In the case of this clonotype: An end of the junction differs from the germline gene, which may be a read error. V gene TRBV7-4 combines with J gene TRBJ2-7; perhaps D is TRBD1 or TRBD2 (5 bases each). The CDR3 has 15 residues. CDR1 and CDR2 (germline): SGHVT, SQSDAQ. In DNA form, the CDR3 reads TGTGCCAGCAGCTTCGCGAGGGGCGTCCGTTACGGGCAGTACTTC. It codes for CASSFARGVRYGQYF.

The CDR3 DNA sequence: TGTGCCAGCAGCCAAGAGAAAGCGGGAACCTACGAGCAGTACTTC. Its translation is CASSQEKAGTYEQYF. V gene TRBV4-2 combines with J gene TRBJ2-7; TRBD2 aligns across 7 bases. Germline assignment: CDR1 LGHNA and CDR2 YNFKEQ. J gave up 2 bases and V 0 bases, and 4 bases lay outside the gene matches. The CDR3 loop spans 15 amino acids.

This clonotype was seen only a few times. The chain has TRBV6-2 or TRBV6-3 and TRBJ1-4, with a tentative D call TRBD1 (6 bases). V was pared by 4 bases and J by 10 bases, with 19 bases between. This CDR3 is built from 15 residues. Germline CDR1 is MNHEY and CDR2 is SVGEGT. The CDR3 DNA is TGTGCCAGCAGTTCGAGAGACAGGTTCTTTGGAAAACTGTTTTTT. As protein: CASSSRDRFFGKLFF.

The table lists this clonotype with many counts. The V gene is TRBV5-1, the J gene TRBJ2-3; 11 nucleotides line up with TRBD2. Trimming took 0 bases from V and 2 from J; bases not matched to a gene: 8. The CDR3 extends over 18 amino acids. Germline V lookup: CDR1 SGHRS, CDR2 YFSETQ. Here the CDR3 DNA reads TGCGCCAGCAGCTTGGGGGTCCCGACTAGCGGGGACACAGATACGCAGTATTTT. Protein product: CASSLGVPTSGDTDTQYF.

As for this clonotype: A single base separates this from a much larger clone, so it may be a read error. V and J are TRBV7-9 and TRBJ2-1; 7 bases map to TRBD2. This CDR3 is built from 15 residues. Germline values: CDR1 SEHNR, CDR2 FQNEAQ (reference sequence). CDR3 in DNA: TGTGCCAGCAGCTTTCGGCTAGCGGCCAACAAAGAGCAGTTCTTC. Amino acid sequence: CASSFRLAANKEQFF.

The gene calls are TRBV28 and TRBJ1-4; perhaps TRBD1 as D (5 bases). Trimming pared 3 bases from V and 6 bases from J, leaving 11 bases between. Germline-derived CDR1 and CDR2 are MDHEN and SYDVKM. This CDR3 has 14 amino acids. CDR3 bases: TGTGCCAGCAGTTTTTTTGGGGGATATGAAAAACTGTTTTTT. It specifies CASSFFGGYEKLFF.

The chain recombines TRBV5-4 with TRBJ1-1; no clear D gene. The CDR3 runs 13 residues. Trimming took 0 bases from V and 6 from J, leaving 9 bases between them. Germline V gene sequence: CDR1 SGHNT, CDR2 YYREEE (reference sequence). CDR3 nucleotides: TGTGCCAGCAGCTTGGAAGGGAGCGCTGAAGCTTTCTTT. This sequence encodes CASSLEGSAEAFF. Full variable domain (outside the CDR3, taken from reference TRBV5-4 and TRBJ1-1): ETGVTQSPTHLIKTRGQQVTLRCSSQSGHNTVSWYQQALGQGPQFIFQYYREEENGRGNFPPRFSGLQFPNYSSELNVNALELDDSALYLCASSLEGSAEAFFGQGTRLTVV.

This clonotype was seen a handful of times. V is TRBV10-3 and J is TRBJ2-1; D perhaps matches TRBD1 (6 bases). The CDR3 runs to 14 residues. V was trimmed by 7 bases and J by 3 bases, leaving 13 bases between them. Germline values: CDR1 ENHRY, CDR2 SYGVKD. The DNA for the CDR3 is TGTGCCATCAACCCGAGGGGGAACTACAATGAGCAGTTCTTC. Translation: CAINPRGNYNEQFF.

The chain combines TRBV18 with TRBJ2-7; unclear D gene. Germline lookup yields CDR1 KGHSH and CDR2 LQKENI. The CDR3 is 15 residues long. V was clipped by 3 bases and J by 2 bases, with 14 bases between them. CDR3 DNA: TGTGCCAGCTCACCCGTTGGGGATTCCCCCTACGAGCAGTACTTC. Its protein product is CASSPVGDSPYEQYF.

About this clonotype: The germline gene is not matched at one end of the junction; a read error may be the cause. The rearrangement links TRBV20-1 to TRBJ2-1, with 8 bases aligning to TRBD2. Germline CDR1 and CDR2: DFQATT and SNEGSKA (reference sequence). The CDR3 runs 15 residues. The CDR3 protein is CSPRDPGGAGNEQFF. CDR3 nucleotides: TGCAGTCCTAGAGATCCCGGGGGGGCGGGAAATGAGCAGTTCTTC.

There are a few counts of this clonotype. The chain uses TRBV15 and TRBJ2-3; D remains ambiguous. Germline values: CDR1 LNHNV, CDR2 YYDKDF (reference sequence). The CDR3 contains 14 residues. V lost 4 bases to trimming and J lost 2 bases, with 10 bases between them. The CDR3 nucleotides are TGTGCCACCAGCATCTTAGTAAACACAGATACGCAGTATTTT. It specifies CATSILVNTDTQYF.

The chain carries TRBV19 and TRBJ1-5; perhaps TRBD1 as D (5 bases). Germline loops: CDR1 LNHDA, CDR2 SQIVND (reference sequence). The CDR3 totals 14 residues. V was trimmed by 6 bases and J by 0 bases, leaving 9 bases between them. The CDR3 DNA sequence: TGTGCCAGTAGCTCAGGGAATAGCAATCAGCCCCAGCATTTT. It yields the protein CASSSGNSNQPQHF.

The rearrangement uses TRBV19 and TRBJ1-2; unclear D gene. Between the trimmed V and J ends, which lost 3 bases and 8 bases, there was a span of 13 bases. Germline CDR1 is LNHDA and CDR2 is SQIVND (reference sequence). The CDR3 extends over 13 amino acids. The CDR3 sequence is CASSIATGGGYTF. Written as DNA, the CDR3 is TGTGCCAGTAGTATCGCGACGGGTGGAGGCTACACCTTC.

There are many counts of this clonotype. The chain carries TRBV12-3 or TRBV12-4 and TRBJ2-6; D gene unclear. Trimming left V 7 bases short and J 1 base short, with 5 bases between. This CDR3 contains 13 residues. CDR3 nucleotide sequence: TGTGCCAGCACGCTATCTGGGGCCAACGTCCTGACTTTC. This gives the protein CASTLSGANVLTF.

The chain carries TRBV9 and TRBJ1-2; D gene unclear. The CDR3 extends over 12 amino acids. Germline V gene data show CDR1 as SGDLS and CDR2 as YYNGEE. V dropped 7 bases and J dropped 4 bases, with 11 bases sitting between them. The CDR3 nucleotides are TGTGCCAGCGGGAGGGTCCCCTATGGCTACACCTTC. Its protein is CASGRVPYGYTF.

In this sample, this clonotype turned up a few times. The chain employs TRBV4-1 and TRBJ2-2; D ambiguous. Trimming removed 0 bases from V and 4 bases from J, with 12 bases in between. This CDR3 contains 16 residues. From germline, CDR1 is MGHRA and CDR2 YSYEKL. The CDR3 nucleotides are TGCGCCAGCAGCCAAGATCGGTTCAAAGCCACCGGGGAGCTGTTTTTT. The encoded protein is CASSQDRFKATGELFF.

This sequence joins TRBV11-2 and TRBJ2-7; 7 bases map to TRBD1. V lost 5 bases, J lost 5 bases, and 6 bases stayed unmatched. Germline-derived CDR1 and CDR2 are SGHAT and FQNNGV. The CDR3 contains 13 residues. The CDR3, as DNA: TGTGCCAGCAGCCCCGACAGGGACAACGAGCAGTACTTC. Its protein product is CASSPDRDNEQYF.

The V and J genes are TRBV20-1 and TRBJ2-7, with D possibly being TRBD1 (6 bases). The germline V gene has CDR1 DFQATT and CDR2 SNEGSKA (reference sequence). With 1 base removed from V and 1 base from J, the gap between germline ends came to 8 bases. The length of the CDR3 is 13 residues. CDR3 sequence (DNA): TGCAGTGCTAGAGTGCAGGGGTCCTACGAGCAGTACTTC. Translating it yields CSARVQGSYEQYF.

The sample holds a few counts of this clonotype. The chain employs TRBV12-5 and TRBJ1-2; D is ambiguous. The V end lost 2 bases, the J end lost 7 bases, and 11 bases lay between the germline ends. Germline V gene sequence: CDR1 LGHNT, CDR2 FRNRAP. The CDR3 has 13 residues. The CDR3 nucleotides read TGTGCTAGTGGTTTGTCATCAGTTGTTGGCTACACCTTC. Amino acids: CASGLSSVVGYTF.

This clonotype showed up just a few times. The V and J genes are TRBV12-3 or TRBV12-4 and TRBJ2-6; perhaps D is TRBD1 or TRBD2 (5 bases each). The length of the CDR3 is 17 residues. Trimming pared 6 bases from V and 0 bases from J, leaving 15 bases between. In nucleotides, the CDR3 is TGTGCCAGCAGGAAGATGGGACCGAGCTCTGGGGCCAACGTCCTGACTTTC. Translation: CASRKMGPSSGANVLTF.

The chain recombines TRBV7-1 with TRBJ1-2; 7 positions agree with TRBD1. TRBV7-1 is identified as an open reading frame with a role that is uncertain. The ends lost 3 bases at V and 5 bases at J; junction bases unmatched: 9. CDR3 length equals 15 residues. This CDR3 is CASSSDPGQSYGYTF. CDR3 bases: TGTGCCAGCAGCTCCGATCCGGGACAGTCGTATGGCTACACCTTC.

This clonotype was seen only a few times. The rearrangement joins TRBV7-8 to TRBJ1-4; tentative D call: TRBD1 (5 bases). The ends were cut back, 2 bases at V and 8 bases at J, with 18 bases in the middle. The CDR3 sequence is 16 residues long. Germline V lookup: CDR1 SGHVS, CDR2 FQNEAQ. CDR3 residues: CASSLMGWGDREKLFF. The CDR3 DNA follows: TGTGCCAGCAGCTTAATGGGCTGGGGGGATCGAGAAAAACTGTTTTTT.

This clonotype was seen repeatedly, ten times or more. The rearrangement links TRBV6-2 or TRBV6-3 to TRBJ2-2; D unclear. The CDR3 sequence is 13 residues long. Looked up from germline, CDR1 is MNHEY and CDR2 is SVGEGT. The germline V and J ends were trimmed by 7 bases and 4 bases, with 10 bases remaining between them. CDR3 region: CASTFLVTGELFF. Written as DNA, the CDR3 is TGTGCCAGCACCTTCTTGGTCACCGGGGAGCTGTTTTTT.

As regards this clonotype: A read error is possible here, since a much larger clone lies one base away. The rearrangement uses TRBV4-3 and TRBJ1-1, with a possible D match to TRBD1 (6 bases). The CDR3 runs 14 residues. Germline V gives CDR1 LGHNA, CDR2 YSLEER. CDR3 amino acids: CASRRTEGNTEAIF. Here the CDR3 DNA reads TGCGCCAGCAGACGGACAGAGGGAAACACTGAAGCTATCTTT.

This clonotype was seen only a few times. DNA of the CDR3: TGTGCCAGCAGTTTTAGCGGGGCTGCCTACAATGAGCAGTTCTTC. It specifies CASSFSGAAYNEQFF. This chain uses TRBV12-3 or TRBV12-4 with TRBJ2-1; TRBD2 agrees at 8 bases. The CDR3 has 15 amino acids. V shed 3 bases, J shed 2 bases, and the junction held 3 bases outside the gene matches.

The chain is built from TRBV19 and TRBJ1-1, with a possible D match to TRBD1 (5 bases). Germline V CDR1 and CDR2: LNHDA, SQIVND (reference sequence). The CDR3 is made up of 14 amino acids. Trimming cost V 6 bases and J 1 base, with 12 bases left between them. The CDR3 DNA follows: TGTGCCAGTAGGCCAGGGTTGTCGAACACTGAAGCTTTCTTT. This codes for CASRPGLSNTEAFF.